This TCR beta chain was recovered during a study of T cells in Graves' hyperthyroidism and ophthalmopathy. For Graves' hyperthyroidism to be stable, ophthalmopathy could not progress within 18 months. With a duration under 2 months, the hyperthyroidism was newly diagnosed in patients aged 18 to 65. General study points: Most clonotypes that expanded in the thyroid above 0.001 also showed up in blood. Ophthalmopathy prediction by the model preceded onset by a median about 6 months.

The CDR3 regions of TCR beta were amplified from RNA transcripts. When the TCR CDR3 underwent first-round RT-PCR, the HTBI primer set was used. TCRdb independently ran MiXCR on the multiplex PCR reads; one entry per CDR3 protein. The table shows more than 150,000 distinct CDR3 sequences, with over 15% occurring only once. CDR3 length equals 13 residues. V lost 5 bases, J lost 2 bases, and 9 bases lay in between. Germline V CDR1 and CDR2: MNHEY, SMNVEV (reference sequence). This clonotype was seen repeatedly, ten times or more. Antigen unknown. This receptor was obtained from a woman between 50 and 59 years old with Graves' hyperthyroidism. The chain employs TRBV27 and TRBJ2-5; D is unresolved. Sequencing used blood. The CDR3 protein is CASSLQSQETQYF. DNA of the CDR3: TGTGCCAGCAGTCTACAGAGTCAAGAGACCCAGTACTTC.